Each of the 4 T cell receptor beta chains below was sequenced from the same sample in a study of cytomegalovirus exposure and HLA in healthy donors. Libraries were prepared by immunoSEQ multiplex PCR; TCRdb keeps only in-frame clonotypes and omits some of them. This sample has 65,000 to 95,000 clones, with approximately 93% found just once. Sequencing was carried out using PBMCs. The receptors here all came from a woman under 40 in good health and CMV-seronegative.

The chain uses TRBV5-6 and TRBJ1-1; 8 nucleotides align to TRBD1. CDR1 is SGHDT, CDR2 YYEEEE, per germline. V dropped 3 bases and J dropped 3; count of bases not matched to a gene: 4. The CDR3 has 14 amino acids. The CDR3 bases are TGTGCCAGCAGCTGGGGACAGGCTGACACTGAAGCTTTCTTT. Encoded protein: CASSWGQADTEAFF.

The rearrangement links TRBV18 to TRBJ1-3, with TRBD1 as a possible D gene (5 bases). Germline V lookup: CDR1 KGHSH, CDR2 LQKENI. V lost 3 bases, J lost 3 bases, and 18 bases lay in between. CDR3 length equals 17 residues. In DNA, the CDR3 is TGTGCCAGCTCACCCAGGGAGGGGAACCCCAATGGAAACACCATATATTTT. This codes for CASSPREGNPNGNTIYF.

The chain carries TRBV7-2 and TRBJ1-2; D ambiguous. This CDR3 has 16 amino acids. Germline assignment: CDR1 SGHTA and CDR2 FQGNSA. Trimming cost V 1 base and J 4 bases, with 16 bases left between them. The CDR3 loop is CASSLEYPPRGYGYTF. The CDR3 DNA is TGTGCCAGCAGCTTAGAGTATCCCCCACGGGGCTATGGCTACACCTTC.

The V gene is TRBV5-1, the J gene TRBJ2-1, with D possibly matching TRBD2 (6 bases). Germline V CDR1 and CDR2: SGHRS, YFSETQ. Trimming stripped 5 bases from V and 8 bases from J, with 20 bases between. The CDR3 is 15 residues long. Here the CDR3 reads CASRKRERVVDEQFF. For the CDR3, the DNA is TGCGCCAGCAGGAAACGGGAGAGGGTAGTAGATGAGCAGTTCTTC.